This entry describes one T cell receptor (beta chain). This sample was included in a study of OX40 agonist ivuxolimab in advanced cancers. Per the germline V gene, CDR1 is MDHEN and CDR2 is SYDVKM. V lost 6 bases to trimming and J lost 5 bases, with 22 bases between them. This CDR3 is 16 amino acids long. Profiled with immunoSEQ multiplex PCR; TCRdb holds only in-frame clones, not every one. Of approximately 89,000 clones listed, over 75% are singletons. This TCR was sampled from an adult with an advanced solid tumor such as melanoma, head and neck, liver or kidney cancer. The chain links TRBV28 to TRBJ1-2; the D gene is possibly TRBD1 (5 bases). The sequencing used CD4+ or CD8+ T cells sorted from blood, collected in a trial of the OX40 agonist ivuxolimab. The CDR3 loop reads CASRTRWGTDGYGYTF. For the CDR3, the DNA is TGTGCCAGCAGAACCAGATGGGGGACGGATGGTTATGGCTACACCTTC.